This entry is about one T cell receptor beta chain. Its antigen is unidentified. The table came from immunoSEQ multiplex PCR; TCRdb's copy has only in-frame clones and leaves some out. The sample yields under 85,000 clones, around 73% seen once. The entry originates in a study of PD-1 blockade in mismatch repair-deficient tumors. General study findings and limits: After pembrolizumab, tumor-resident clones rose rapidly, then generally contracted before radiologic responses.

Germline V CDR1 and CDR2: LGHNT, FRNRAP. This CDR3 contains 17 residues. With 2 bases clipped from V and 7 bases from J, the junction kept 5 bases outside the gene matches. The chain employs TRBV12-5 and TRBJ2-1, with 16 bases fitting TRBD2. The TCR comes from an adult with mismatch repair-deficient cancer. The material sequenced was peripheral blood, taken 2 weeks after starting pembrolizumab. The CDR3 nucleotides read TGTGCTAGTGGTTTGTACGGGACTAGCGGGAGGGAAAATGAGCAGTTCTTC. Its translation: CASGLYGTSGRENEQFF.